This TCR beta chain comes out of a study of CD8 T cells in ankylosing spondylitis. TCRdb independently ran MiXCR on the 5' RACE reads; one entry per CDR3 protein. Here the sample spans about 35,000 distinct CDR3 sequences, less than 4% being singletons. This clonotype occurred many times. Trimming cost V 2 bases and J 1 base, with 9 bases left between them. CDR3 length: 14 residues. From germline, CDR1 is SGDLS and CDR2 YYNGEE. The sample consisted of blood, either unsorted or a sorted T cell fraction (not recorded which). The sequence came from a male donor with ankylosing spondylitis or in good health (not recorded which). The rearrangement joins TRBV9 to TRBJ2-5; D might be TRBD1 (5 bases). The CDR3 DNA reads TGTGCCAGCAGCGTGGGGCAGATCCAAGAGACCCAGTACTTC. It encodes CASSVGQIQETQYF. The whole variable domain, filled in from reference TRBV9 and TRBJ2-5, reads DSGVTQTPKHLITATGQRVTLRCSPRSGDLSVYWYQQSLDQGLQFLIQYYNGEERAKGNILERFSAQQFPDLHSELNLSSLELGDSALYFCASSVGQIQETQYFGPGTRLLVL.